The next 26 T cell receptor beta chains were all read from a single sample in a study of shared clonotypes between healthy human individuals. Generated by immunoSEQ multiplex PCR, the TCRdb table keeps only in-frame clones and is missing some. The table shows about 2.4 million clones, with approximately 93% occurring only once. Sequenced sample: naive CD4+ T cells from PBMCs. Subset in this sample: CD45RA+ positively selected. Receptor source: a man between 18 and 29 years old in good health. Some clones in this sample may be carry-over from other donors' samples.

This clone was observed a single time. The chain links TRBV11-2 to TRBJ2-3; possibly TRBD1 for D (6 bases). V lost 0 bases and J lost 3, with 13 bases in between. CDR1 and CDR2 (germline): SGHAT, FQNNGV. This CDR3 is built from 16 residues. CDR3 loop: CASSLDPTGTTDTQYF. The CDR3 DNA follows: TGTGCCAGCAGCTTAGATCCTACAGGGACGACAGATACGCAGTATTTT.

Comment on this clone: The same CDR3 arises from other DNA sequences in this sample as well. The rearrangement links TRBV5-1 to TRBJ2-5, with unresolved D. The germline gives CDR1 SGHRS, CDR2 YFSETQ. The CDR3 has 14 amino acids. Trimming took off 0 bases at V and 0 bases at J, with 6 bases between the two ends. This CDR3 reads CASSLVRDQETQYF. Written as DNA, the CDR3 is TGCGCCAGCAGCTTGGTTAGGGACCAAGAGACCCAGTACTTC.

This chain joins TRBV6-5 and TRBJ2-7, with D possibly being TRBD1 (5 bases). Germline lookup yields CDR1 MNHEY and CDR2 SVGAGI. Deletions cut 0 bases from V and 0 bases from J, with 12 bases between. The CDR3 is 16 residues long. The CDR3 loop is CASSYSSQGFSYEQYF. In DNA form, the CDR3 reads TGTGCCAGCAGTTACTCTTCCCAGGGCTTCTCCTACGAGCAGTACTTC.

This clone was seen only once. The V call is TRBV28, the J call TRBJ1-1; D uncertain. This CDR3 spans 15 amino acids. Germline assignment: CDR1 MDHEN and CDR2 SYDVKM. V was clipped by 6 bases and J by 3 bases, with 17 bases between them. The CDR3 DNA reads TGTGCCAGCAGCCCCCCCACCCGGTCCCACACTGAAGCTTTCTTT. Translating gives CASSPPTRSHTEAFF.

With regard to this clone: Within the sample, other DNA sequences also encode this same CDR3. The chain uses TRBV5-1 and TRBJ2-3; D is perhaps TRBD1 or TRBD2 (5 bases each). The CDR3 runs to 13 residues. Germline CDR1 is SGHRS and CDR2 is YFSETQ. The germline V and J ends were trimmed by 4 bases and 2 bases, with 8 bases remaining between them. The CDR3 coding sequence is TGCGCCAGCAGCCCAGGGACCACAGATACGCAGTATTTT. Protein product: CASSPGTTDTQYF.

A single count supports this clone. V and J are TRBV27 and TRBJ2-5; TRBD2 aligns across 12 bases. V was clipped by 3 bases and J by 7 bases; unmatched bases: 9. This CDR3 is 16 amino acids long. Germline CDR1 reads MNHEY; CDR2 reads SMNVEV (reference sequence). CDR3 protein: CASSLRLAGGPGTQYF. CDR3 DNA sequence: TGTGCCAGCAGTTTGAGGCTAGCGGGAGGGCCGGGGACCCAGTACTTC.

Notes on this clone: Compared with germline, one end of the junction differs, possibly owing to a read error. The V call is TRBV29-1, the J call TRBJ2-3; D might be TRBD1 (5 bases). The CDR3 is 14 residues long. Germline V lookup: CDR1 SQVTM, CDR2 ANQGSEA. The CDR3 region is CSVEAPGSTDTQYF. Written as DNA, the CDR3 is TGCAGCGTCGAAGCACCAGGGTCCACAGATACGCAGTATTTT.

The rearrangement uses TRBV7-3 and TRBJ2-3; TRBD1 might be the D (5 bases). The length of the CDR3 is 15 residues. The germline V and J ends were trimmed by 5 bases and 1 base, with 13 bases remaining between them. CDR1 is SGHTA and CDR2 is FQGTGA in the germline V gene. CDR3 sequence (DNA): TGTGCCAGCAGCAAGACAGCCGTCGGCACAGATACGCAGTATTTT. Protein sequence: CASSKTAVGTDTQYF.

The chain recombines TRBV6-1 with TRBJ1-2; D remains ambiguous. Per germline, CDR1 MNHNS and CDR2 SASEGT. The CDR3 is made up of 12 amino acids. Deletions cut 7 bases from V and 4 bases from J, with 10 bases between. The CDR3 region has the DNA TGTGCCAGCAAAATTGGCTCCTATGGCTACACCTTC. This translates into CASKIGSYGYTF.

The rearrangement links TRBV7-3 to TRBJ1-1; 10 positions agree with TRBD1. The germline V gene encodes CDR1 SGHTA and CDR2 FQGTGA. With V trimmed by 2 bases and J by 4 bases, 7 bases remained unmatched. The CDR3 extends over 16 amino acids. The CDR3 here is CASSLEGTGAATEAFF. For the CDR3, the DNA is TGTGCCAGCAGCTTAGAAGGGACAGGGGCAGCCACTGAAGCTTTCTTT.

The CDR3 DNA follows: TGTGCCAGCAGTGCCCCGGGACAGGGGCACTATGGCTACACCTTC. Translation: CASSAPGQGHYGYTF. V and J are TRBV27 and TRBJ1-2, with TRBD1 identical over 10 bases. Germline CDR1 reads MNHEY; CDR2 reads SMNVEV (reference sequence). The CDR3 covers 15 residues. The trim removed 5 bases at V and 3 bases at J, leaving 6 bases unmatched.

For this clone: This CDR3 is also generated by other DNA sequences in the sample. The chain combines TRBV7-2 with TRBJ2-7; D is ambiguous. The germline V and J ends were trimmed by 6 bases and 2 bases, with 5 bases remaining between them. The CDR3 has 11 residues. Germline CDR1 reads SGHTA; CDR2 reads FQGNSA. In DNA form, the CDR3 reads TGTGCCAGCAGTCTTACCTACGAGCAGTACTTC. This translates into CASSLTYEQYF.

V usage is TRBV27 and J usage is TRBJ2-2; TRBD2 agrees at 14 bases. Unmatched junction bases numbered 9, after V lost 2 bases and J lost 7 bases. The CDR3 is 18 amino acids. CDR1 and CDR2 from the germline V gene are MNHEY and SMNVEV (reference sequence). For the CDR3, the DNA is TGTGCCAGCAGTTTACGGGGACTAGCGGGAGTAGGAGACGGGGAGCTGTTTTTT. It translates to CASSLRGLAGVGDGELFF.

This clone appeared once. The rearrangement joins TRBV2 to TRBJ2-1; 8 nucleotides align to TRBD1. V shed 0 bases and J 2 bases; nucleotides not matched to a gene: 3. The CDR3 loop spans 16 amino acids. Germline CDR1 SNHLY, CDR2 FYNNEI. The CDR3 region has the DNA TGTGCCAGCAGTGAAGCGAGCAGGGGGCCCTACAATGAGCAGTTCTTC. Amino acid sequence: CASSEASRGPYNEQFF.

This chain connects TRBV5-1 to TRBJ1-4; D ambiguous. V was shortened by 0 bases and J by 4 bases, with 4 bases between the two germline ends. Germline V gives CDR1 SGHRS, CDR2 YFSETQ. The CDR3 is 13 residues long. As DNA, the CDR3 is TGCGCCAGCAGCTTGGCCCTTAATGAAAAACTGTTTTTT. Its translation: CASSLALNEKLFF.

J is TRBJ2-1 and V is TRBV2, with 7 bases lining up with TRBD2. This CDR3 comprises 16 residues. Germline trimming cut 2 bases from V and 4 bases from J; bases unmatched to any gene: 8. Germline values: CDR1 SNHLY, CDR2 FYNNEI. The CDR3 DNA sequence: TGTGCCAGCAGTGAAACGGGCGGGGGACGATACAATGAGCAGTTCTTC. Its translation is CASSETGGGRYNEQFF.

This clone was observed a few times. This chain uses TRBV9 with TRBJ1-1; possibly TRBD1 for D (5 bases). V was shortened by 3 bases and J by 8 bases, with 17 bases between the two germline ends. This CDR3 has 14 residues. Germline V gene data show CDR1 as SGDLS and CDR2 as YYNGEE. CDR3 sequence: CASSALGVGLEAFF. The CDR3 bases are TGTGCCAGCAGCGCCCTAGGGGTTGGGTTAGAAGCTTTCTTT.

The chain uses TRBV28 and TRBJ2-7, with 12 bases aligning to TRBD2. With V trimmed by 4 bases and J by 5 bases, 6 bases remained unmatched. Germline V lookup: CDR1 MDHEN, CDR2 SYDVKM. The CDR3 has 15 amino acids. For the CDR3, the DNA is TGTGCCAGCAGTTGGCTAGCGGGAGGGCCCCACGAGCAGTACTTC. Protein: CASSWLAGGPHEQYF.

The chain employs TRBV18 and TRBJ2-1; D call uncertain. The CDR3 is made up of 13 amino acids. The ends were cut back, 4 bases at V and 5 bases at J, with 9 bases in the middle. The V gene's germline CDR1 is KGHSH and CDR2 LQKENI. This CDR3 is CASSRTRNNEQFF. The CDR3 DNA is TGTGCCAGCTCACGGACCCGGAACAATGAGCAGTTCTTC.

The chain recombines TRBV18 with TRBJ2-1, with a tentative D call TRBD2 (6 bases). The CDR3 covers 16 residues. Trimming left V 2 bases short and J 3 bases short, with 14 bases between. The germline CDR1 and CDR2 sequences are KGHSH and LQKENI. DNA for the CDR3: TGTGCCAGCTCACCATATACGGGAGCGTTCTACAATGAGCAGTTCTTC. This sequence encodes CASSPYTGAFYNEQFF.

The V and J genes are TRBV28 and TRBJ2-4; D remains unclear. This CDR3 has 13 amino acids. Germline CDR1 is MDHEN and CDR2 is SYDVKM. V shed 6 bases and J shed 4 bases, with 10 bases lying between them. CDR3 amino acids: CASSVRAKNIQYF. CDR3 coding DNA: TGTGCCAGCAGCGTCCGGGCTAAAAACATTCAGTACTTC.

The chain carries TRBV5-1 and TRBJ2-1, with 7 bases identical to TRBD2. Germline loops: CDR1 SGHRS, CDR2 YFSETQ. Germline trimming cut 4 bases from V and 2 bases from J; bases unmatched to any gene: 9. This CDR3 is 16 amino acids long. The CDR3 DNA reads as TGCGCCAGCAGCCCCCTGGCGGGAGCGACCTACAATGAGCAGTTCTTC. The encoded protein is CASSPLAGATYNEQFF.

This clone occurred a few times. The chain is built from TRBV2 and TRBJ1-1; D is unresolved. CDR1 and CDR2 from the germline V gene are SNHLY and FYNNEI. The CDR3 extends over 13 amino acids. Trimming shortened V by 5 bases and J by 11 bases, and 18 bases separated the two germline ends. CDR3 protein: CASSTDNKARAFF. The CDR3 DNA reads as TGTGCCAGCAGTACAGACAATAAGGCGCGGGCTTTCTTT.

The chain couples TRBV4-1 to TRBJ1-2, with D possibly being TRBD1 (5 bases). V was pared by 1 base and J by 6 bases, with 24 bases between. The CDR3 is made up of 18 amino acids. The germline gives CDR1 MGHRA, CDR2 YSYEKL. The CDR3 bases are TGCGCCAGCAGCCAAGCCTTGCGCGGGGCGAAGCTTTTTGATGGCTACACCTTC. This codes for CASSQALRGAKLFDGYTF.

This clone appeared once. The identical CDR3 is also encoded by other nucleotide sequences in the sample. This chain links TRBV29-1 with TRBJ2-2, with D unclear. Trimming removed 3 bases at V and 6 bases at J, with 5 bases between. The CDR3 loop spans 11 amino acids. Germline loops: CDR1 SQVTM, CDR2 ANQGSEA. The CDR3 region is CSVESPGELFF. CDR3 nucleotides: TGCAGCGTTGAGAGTCCCGGGGAGCTGTTTTTT.

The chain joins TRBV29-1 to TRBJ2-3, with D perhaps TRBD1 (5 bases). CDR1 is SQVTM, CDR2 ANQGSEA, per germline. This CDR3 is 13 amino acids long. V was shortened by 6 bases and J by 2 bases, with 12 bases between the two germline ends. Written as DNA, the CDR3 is TGCAGCGTCCAGACAGTGACCACAGATACGCAGTATTTT. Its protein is CSVQTVTTDTQYF.